The sequence of this T cell receptor beta chain was determined in a study of vaccination and CD4 T cells after COVID-19. For the study at large: Overlapping spike peptides of SARS-CoV-2, HCoV-NL63, HCoV-OC43 and HCoV-229E were used, and cells were stimulated with them. General observations from the study: Rising from about 20 to 38, the median of SARS-CoV-2-reactive clonotypes did not change significantly.

Remarks on this clonotype: Its antigen is undetermined.

Treatment: roughly ten-day PBMC culture with coronavirus spike peptide pools or control peptides (ViraFEST assay). Every well contained approximately 2 million PBMCs, which were grown with around 9.8 IU/ml IL-2 and 10 ug/ml peptide pools. The Oncomine TCR Beta short-read assay was what sequenced the DNA obtained from cultured CD4+ T cells. TCRdb called the PCR reads again in MiXCR, with one record for every CDR3 protein. This table has tens of thousands of distinct CDR3 sequences, about 42% appearing once. This CDR3 is 13 amino acids long. V lost 6 bases and J 0 bases, leaving 8 bases between the germline ends. Germline assignment: CDR1 MNHEY and CDR2 SMNVEV (reference sequence).

The chain combines TRBV27 with TRBJ1-2; D might be TRBD1 (6 bases). This material consisted of CD4+ T cells from blood, cultured in vitro, taken before SARS-CoV-2 vaccination. This clonotype was sampled from a human donor who received a COVID-19 vaccine. The CDR3, as DNA: TGTGCCAGCAGCCGGACAGCTAACTATGGCTACACCTTC. It specifies CASSRTANYGYTF.